This T cell receptor beta chain is from a study of blood T cell repertoires in COVID-19. Across the study: Specimens from acute and convalescent COVID-19 originated in the United States, Italy and Spain. Sample material is recorded as cDNA or gDNA derived from T cells, B-cell-depleted T cells, or PBMCs.

Measured with immunoSEQ multiplex PCR; TCRdb has only the in-frame clones, and not every one. Of about 230,000 clones listed, around 80% are singletons. The ends lost 6 bases at V and 9 bases at J; junction bases unmatched: 10. Germline V gene sequence: CDR1 MNHEY, CDR2 SVGAGI. The CDR3 contains 13 residues. The specimen sequenced was peripheral blood. The TCR sequence derives from a woman between 40 and 50 years old who had recovered from COVID-19. The chain combines TRBV6-5 with TRBJ1-1, with 7 bases that match TRBD1. The CDR3 nucleotides read TGTGCCAGCAGCGCTATAAGGACAGGCCAAGCTTTCTTT. This gives the protein CASSAIRTGQAFF.